The present entry profiles one T cell receptor beta chain with its context. This clonotype was counted between two and nine times. Its antigen remains unidentified. No base quality information exists; no much larger clone differs at one position. This sample is drawn from a study of identical twins listed by TCRdb under 2016. A note on the overall study: To test whether fetal clonotypes persist, this study deep-sequenced TCR alpha and beta repertoires from monozygotic twins, from unrelated adults of various ages, and from cord blood. Replicate twin experiments were performed at different times using different library preparation protocols to rule out contamination.

Every donor was a healthy Caucasian. Miltenyi CD45RO+ enrichment and human naive T-cell isolation kits were used to isolate memory (CD45RO+) and naive T cells from PBMC. Here V drops 5 bases and J drops 5 bases, and the junction holds 11 bases not matched to any gene. The CDR3, from cysteine to phenylalanine, totals 16 residues. The entry retains the CDR3 DNA only, 48 bases that are in frame from base 1. CDR1 is given as SGHRS and CDR2 as YFSETQ, both from the germline V gene. Library preparation employed 5' RACE. Reads for this sample came from an Illumina HiSeq 2000. Template switching introduced a universal primer binding site; the final cDNA contained a unique molecular identifier, enabling accurate counting of TCR cDNA molecules. Specific primers in the conserved constant-segment region were used to synthesize first-strand cDNA for the TCR alpha and beta chains. To control for contamination, every cDNA library carried two barcodes: a SMART-Mk sample barcode plus Illumina barcodes. TruSeq adapter sequences and Illumina sample barcodes were added in two successive PCR steps. The TCR alpha and beta cDNA libraries were sequenced on the Illumina HiSeq platform using custom primers. On the study's bioinformatics: MiGEC was used to process raw reads and extract unique molecular identifiers, and MiXCR was used to find CDR3 positions. Recombination models were inferred per individual with the repgenHMM and IGoR tools using an EM algorithm. Shared clonotype analysis was performed with the tcR package in R, normalizing sharing by the product of cloneset sizes. Out-of-frame nonproductive sequences were analyzed to study raw recombination free of thymic and clonal selection effects. The raw public data were reprocessed by TCRdb itself: fastp quality trimming at Q25, MiXCR clonotype calling, in-frame beta chains only. Merged by CDR3 protein, the rows form single entries marked with the most common genes and DNA. TCRdb, not the authors, supplied the V and J calls. This sample gives hundreds of thousands of distinct CDR3 sequences in total; 11% to 15% of them show up just once. Of the sample, around 8.3% is held by the ten largest clones.

What the research found in general, with its limitations: Abundant cord blood beta clonotypes carried fewer insertions; young adult naive repertoires showed a weaker similar trend, while memory repertoires showed none. The excess sharing between twins in beta out-of-frame sequences was weaker because fewer shared sequences reduced the signal-to-noise ratio. Compared with coincidental sharing between unrelated individuals, out-of-frame TCR alpha sequences shared between twins had an excess of sequences with low generation probability. Conclusions relied on cross-sectional statistical analysis, since the same donors could not be followed over many years. Zero-insertion analyses could be partly confounded by invariant T cells such as MAIT and iNKT, though diverse VJ usage argued against such confounding for most clonotypes. In monozygotic twins, recombination models systematically underestimated out-of-frame TCR alpha sharing, but the models matched the sharing seen between unrelated individuals.

Sequencing was performed on memory (CD45RO+) T cells sorted from blood. The sample's cell subset or site label is to be understood as: CD45RO+ enriched T cells. The chain is assembled from TRBV5-1 and TRBJ2-1; TRBD2 matches 9 bases in the middle. The sequence was obtained from a woman younger than 35 in good health. The nucleotide sequence reads TGCGCCAGCAGTATGATGATAGCGGGGGATAACAATGAGCAGTTCTTC. Its product reads: CASSMMIAGDNNEQFF. Here the CDR3 is joined to the reference TRBV5-1 and TRBJ2-1 genes, and the full variable domain is: KAGVTQTPRYLIKTRGQQVTLSCSPISGHRSVSWYQQTPGQGLQFLFEYFSETQRNKGNFPGRFSGRQFSNSRSEMNVSTLELGDSALYLCASSMMIAGDNNEQFFGPGTRLTVL.